Here is one T cell receptor beta chain with its context. Its specificity is unknown. From germline, CDR1 is DFQATT and CDR2 SNEGSKA (reference sequence). The CDR3 loop spans 10 amino acids. The V gene end was trimmed by 6 bases and the J gene end by 7 bases; junction bases not matched to a gene: 2. This entry is derived from a study of CD8+ T cells in alopecia areata. As part of sample collection, lesional scalp punch biopsies and peripheral blood were taken from alopecia areata patients. Study-level results: Lesional scalp, especially alopecia totalis/universalis, showed higher clonality than normal scalp.

RNA, once extracted, was reverse transcribed into cDNA for use as the sequencing template. Here immunoSEQ multiplex PCR was the method, and the copy in TCRdb shows in-frame clones only, minus some. The table records 89,000 or so clones, roughly half of them present only once. The chain combines TRBV20-1 with TRBJ1-1, with TRBD1 identical over 7 bases. Specimen: NKG2D-high CD8+ T cells sorted from blood. The sequence was collected from a human donor with alopecia areata. In DNA, the CDR3 is TGCAGTGCAAGGGACAGTGAAGCTTTCTTT. Protein product: CSARDSEAFF.